The clone carrying this TCR beta chain was seen at least ten times. Time point denoted: before trial treatment. This sample stems from a study of low-dose radiotherapy and immunotherapy resistance in tumors. Alpha- and beta-chain coverage of first-strand cDNA came from TRAV- and TRBV-specific primers. The TCRs were subjected to amplification over 20 PCR cycles employing a constant-region primer in conjunction with a V-primer adapter. MiXCR, applied by TCRdb to the reads, yields one record per CDR3 protein. The sample shows around 76,000 distinct CDR3 sequences, around 30% of them seen only once. Germline-derived CDR1 and CDR2 are SNHLY and FYNNEI. Trimming removed 10 bases from V and 2 bases from J; junction bases left unmatched: 4. The CDR3 spans 14 residues.

The sequencing here drew on PBMCs, taken before treatment. V gene TRBV2 combines with J gene TRBJ2-3, with TRBD2 identical over 12 bases. This TCR was recovered from a female donor with ovarian cancer. The CDR3 nucleotides read TGTGCCACCCTAGCGGGGGGGCTCACAGATACGCAGTATTTT. Translating it yields CATLAGGLTDTQYF.